This TCR beta chain came from a study of radiation and T cells in renal cell carcinoma. Here immunoSEQ multiplex PCR was the method, and the copy in TCRdb shows in-frame clones only, minus some. The repertoire has 130,000 or so clones, roughly 85% of them found once; the top ten carry roughly 25%. Study outcomes and limitations: In blood, top tumor clones expanded by 2 weeks, shrinking by 4. Baseline intratumoral clonotype presence is unknown without pretreatment biopsies.

The time point was: baseline pretreatment blood. Sample treatment: 15 Gy SBRT to primary tumor, nephrectomy 4 weeks later. Serial blood draws occurred at baseline and 2 and 4 weeks post-SBRT. This renal cell carcinoma was of the clear cell type. Comment on this clone: The antigen remains undetermined.

The length of the CDR3 is 12 residues. The trim removed 6 bases at V and 10 bases at J, leaving 1 base unmatched. In germline, CDR1 is SGHRS, CDR2 YFSETQ. V is TRBV5-1 and J is TRBJ2-1; 13 nucleotides align to TRBD2. The sample here was blood, taken from a patient whose treatment included radiotherapy and nephrectomy. This clonotype originated in a woman in her forties or fifties with renal cell carcinoma. The CDR3: CASMGLAGEQFF. CDR3 bases: TGCGCCAGCATGGGACTAGCGGGGGAGCAGTTCTTC.